Here is one T cell receptor beta chain with its context. The germline V gene has CDR1 SGHRS and CDR2 YFSETQ. This CDR3 is built from 13 residues. Germline trimming cut 9 bases from V and 0 bases from J; bases unmatched to any gene: 4. The authors' processing: Estimation of nucleated cell counts relied on the amplification of reference gene primers. Produced via immunoSEQ multiplex PCR; TCRdb's table is partial and in-frame only. D and trimming come from the DNA, and the V and J calls and clone size come from that table. Here the sample spans roughly 400,000 clones, about 88% being singletons. This specimen comes from a study of blood T cell repertoires in COVID-19. Across fewer than 25 US areas, participants ranged in age from 18 to 89 years. Cohort placement rested on clinical history that participants reported themselves.

The chain couples TRBV5-1 to TRBJ2-3; 7 nucleotides match TRBD1. The sequencing input was PBMCs or T cells enriched from blood (not recorded which). The receptor's source is a woman under 30 who had been exposed to COVID-19. This CDR3 reads CATRQGSTDTQYF. The CDR3 DNA sequence: TGCGCCACCCGACAGGGTAGCACAGATACGCAGTATTTT. The variable domain in full, with the rest retrieved from reference TRBV5-1 and TRBJ2-3, is KAGVTQTPRYLIKTRGQQVTLSCSPISGHRSVSWYQQTPGQGLQFLFEYFSETQRNKGNFPGRFSGRQFSNSRSEMNVSTLELGDSALYLCATRQGSTDTQYFGPGTRLTVL.